The 3 T cell receptor beta chains listed next were all sequenced from one sample in a study of human CD8 memory T cell subsets. The authors made TCR beta libraries using UMI-labeled 5' RACE. TCRdb re-called the 5' RACE reads and shows each CDR3 protein once, DNA omitted. This sample contains around 10,000 distinct CDR3 sequences. The TPEX subset meant dysfunctional early memory CD8+ cells, CCR7+ PD-1+ TIGIT+. The specimen sequenced was CD8+ T cells from PBMCs. Receptors originate from a human donor in good health.

This sequence joins TRBV15 and TRBJ2-1; no DNA is available, so the TRBD1 call from TCRdb remains unchecked. This CDR3 is built from 17 residues. The germline V gene has CDR1 LNHNV and CDR2 YYDKDF (reference sequence). The CDR3 here is CATSIFPGERSYNEQFF.

The chain joins TRBV5-1 to TRBJ2-1; the D call of TRBD1 rests on TCRdb alone, since no DNA is present to check it. This CDR3 has 16 residues. The germline V gene encodes CDR1 SGHRS and CDR2 YFSETQ. The CDR3 spells CASSRDPGQPNNEQFF.

The rearrangement joins TRBV10-3 to TRBJ2-7; TCRdb's D gene call, TRBD1, goes unchecked for lack of DNA. CDR3 length: 12 amino acids. CDR1 and CDR2 (germline): ENHRY, SYGVKD. The CDR3 is CAINQGGNEQYF.